This T cell receptor beta chain stems from a study of OX40 agonist ivuxolimab in advanced cancers. The study in broad terms: Ivuxolimab was a fully human IgG2 agonistic monoclonal antibody targeting the costimulatory receptor OX40 (CD134). Intravenous ivuxolimab was administered to patients every 2 weeks at six dose levels: 0.01, 0.1, 0.3, 1.5, 3 and 10 mg/kg. Of the roughly 52 dose-escalation patients, hepatocellular carcinoma was present in roughly 19, melanoma in approximately 15, renal cell carcinoma in 9 and head and neck cancer in 9. A male proportion of around 83% and a mean age of approximately 60 years, ranging from about 23 to 79, were recorded for the dose-escalation cohort. Patients were allowed to have had prior anti-PD-1, anti-PD-L1 or anti-CTLA-4 therapy, and approximately 40% of the dose-escalation patients had been treated with checkpoint inhibitors. Partial responses were achieved by three dose-escalation patients, of whom one had hepatocellular carcinoma and two had cutaneous melanoma. The purpose of peripheral TCRbeta sequencing was to test whether ivuxolimab changed TCR sequence diversity and led to clonal T-cell expansion. The paper reports the monotherapy dose-escalation portion (N of about 52 patients) of the phase I ivuxolimab trial.

The CDR3 measures 14 amino acids from cysteine to phenylalanine. Of the read, only the CDR3 DNA is kept; its 42 bases are in frame from base 1. Taken from the germline V gene (reference sequence), the CDR1 and CDR2 loops are LNHNV and YYDKDF. Trimming removed 4 bases from V and 5 bases from J, leaving 12 bases between the germline ends. The paper's findings and limits, for the study overall: After ivuxolimab, expanded clones were on average more numerous among CD8+ T cells than among CD4+ T cells. Antigen specificity was not determined for the clonally expanded peripheral T cells. Clonal expansion of both CD4+ and CD8+ blood T cells was observed from baseline to week 6 at doses 0.1 to 3.0 mg/kg. Low levels of normalized T-cell clonal expansion were also seen in some patients who did not respond. In the 0.1-3.0 mg/kg groups, partial responders were among the patients with the lowest normalized peripheral clonal expansion, particularly in CD8+ T cells.

Genomic DNA was isolated from the sorted cells so that the TCRbeta CDR3 region could be sequenced. The immunoSEQ Assay was used to sequence the TCRbeta CDR3 regions. The table was pulled from immuneACCESS by TCRdb, which kept in-frame rearrangements only. Such tables lose some clones; where checked, under half of the loss comes from unresolved V genes, and the rest has no known cause. The sample data list roughly 64,000 clones, and 85% to 90% of these were observed just once. The biggest ten clones account for around 15% of the sample. Patients with autoimmune disease history or receiving systemic immunosuppression were excluded from the trial. In every dose cohort, peripheral blood was drawn for TCR sequencing at baseline, cycle 4 day 1, and cycle 7 day 1. Samples came from an open-label, multicenter, first-in-human phase I dose-escalation trial of ivuxolimab. Adults with locally advanced or metastatic melanoma, renal cell carcinoma, hepatocellular carcinoma or head and neck squamous cell carcinoma were enrolled in the trial. CD4+ and CD8+ T cells were sorted separately from peripheral blood before TCR sequencing.

As concerns this clone: Its antigen target is currently unknown. The record has no base qualities; no much larger clone is one base away.

The chain is made from TRBV15 and TRBJ2-1; the D segment might be TRBD1 or TRBD2, since each matches 5 bases. Sequencing used CD4+ or CD8+ T cells sorted from blood, obtained in a trial of the OX40 agonist ivuxolimab. The receptor comes from an adult with an advanced solid tumor such as melanoma, head and neck, liver or kidney cancer. The CDR3 in this case is CATSTRVGDNEQFF. In nucleotides, the sequence is TGTGCCACCAGCACCAGGGTGGGGGACAATGAGCAGTTCTTC.